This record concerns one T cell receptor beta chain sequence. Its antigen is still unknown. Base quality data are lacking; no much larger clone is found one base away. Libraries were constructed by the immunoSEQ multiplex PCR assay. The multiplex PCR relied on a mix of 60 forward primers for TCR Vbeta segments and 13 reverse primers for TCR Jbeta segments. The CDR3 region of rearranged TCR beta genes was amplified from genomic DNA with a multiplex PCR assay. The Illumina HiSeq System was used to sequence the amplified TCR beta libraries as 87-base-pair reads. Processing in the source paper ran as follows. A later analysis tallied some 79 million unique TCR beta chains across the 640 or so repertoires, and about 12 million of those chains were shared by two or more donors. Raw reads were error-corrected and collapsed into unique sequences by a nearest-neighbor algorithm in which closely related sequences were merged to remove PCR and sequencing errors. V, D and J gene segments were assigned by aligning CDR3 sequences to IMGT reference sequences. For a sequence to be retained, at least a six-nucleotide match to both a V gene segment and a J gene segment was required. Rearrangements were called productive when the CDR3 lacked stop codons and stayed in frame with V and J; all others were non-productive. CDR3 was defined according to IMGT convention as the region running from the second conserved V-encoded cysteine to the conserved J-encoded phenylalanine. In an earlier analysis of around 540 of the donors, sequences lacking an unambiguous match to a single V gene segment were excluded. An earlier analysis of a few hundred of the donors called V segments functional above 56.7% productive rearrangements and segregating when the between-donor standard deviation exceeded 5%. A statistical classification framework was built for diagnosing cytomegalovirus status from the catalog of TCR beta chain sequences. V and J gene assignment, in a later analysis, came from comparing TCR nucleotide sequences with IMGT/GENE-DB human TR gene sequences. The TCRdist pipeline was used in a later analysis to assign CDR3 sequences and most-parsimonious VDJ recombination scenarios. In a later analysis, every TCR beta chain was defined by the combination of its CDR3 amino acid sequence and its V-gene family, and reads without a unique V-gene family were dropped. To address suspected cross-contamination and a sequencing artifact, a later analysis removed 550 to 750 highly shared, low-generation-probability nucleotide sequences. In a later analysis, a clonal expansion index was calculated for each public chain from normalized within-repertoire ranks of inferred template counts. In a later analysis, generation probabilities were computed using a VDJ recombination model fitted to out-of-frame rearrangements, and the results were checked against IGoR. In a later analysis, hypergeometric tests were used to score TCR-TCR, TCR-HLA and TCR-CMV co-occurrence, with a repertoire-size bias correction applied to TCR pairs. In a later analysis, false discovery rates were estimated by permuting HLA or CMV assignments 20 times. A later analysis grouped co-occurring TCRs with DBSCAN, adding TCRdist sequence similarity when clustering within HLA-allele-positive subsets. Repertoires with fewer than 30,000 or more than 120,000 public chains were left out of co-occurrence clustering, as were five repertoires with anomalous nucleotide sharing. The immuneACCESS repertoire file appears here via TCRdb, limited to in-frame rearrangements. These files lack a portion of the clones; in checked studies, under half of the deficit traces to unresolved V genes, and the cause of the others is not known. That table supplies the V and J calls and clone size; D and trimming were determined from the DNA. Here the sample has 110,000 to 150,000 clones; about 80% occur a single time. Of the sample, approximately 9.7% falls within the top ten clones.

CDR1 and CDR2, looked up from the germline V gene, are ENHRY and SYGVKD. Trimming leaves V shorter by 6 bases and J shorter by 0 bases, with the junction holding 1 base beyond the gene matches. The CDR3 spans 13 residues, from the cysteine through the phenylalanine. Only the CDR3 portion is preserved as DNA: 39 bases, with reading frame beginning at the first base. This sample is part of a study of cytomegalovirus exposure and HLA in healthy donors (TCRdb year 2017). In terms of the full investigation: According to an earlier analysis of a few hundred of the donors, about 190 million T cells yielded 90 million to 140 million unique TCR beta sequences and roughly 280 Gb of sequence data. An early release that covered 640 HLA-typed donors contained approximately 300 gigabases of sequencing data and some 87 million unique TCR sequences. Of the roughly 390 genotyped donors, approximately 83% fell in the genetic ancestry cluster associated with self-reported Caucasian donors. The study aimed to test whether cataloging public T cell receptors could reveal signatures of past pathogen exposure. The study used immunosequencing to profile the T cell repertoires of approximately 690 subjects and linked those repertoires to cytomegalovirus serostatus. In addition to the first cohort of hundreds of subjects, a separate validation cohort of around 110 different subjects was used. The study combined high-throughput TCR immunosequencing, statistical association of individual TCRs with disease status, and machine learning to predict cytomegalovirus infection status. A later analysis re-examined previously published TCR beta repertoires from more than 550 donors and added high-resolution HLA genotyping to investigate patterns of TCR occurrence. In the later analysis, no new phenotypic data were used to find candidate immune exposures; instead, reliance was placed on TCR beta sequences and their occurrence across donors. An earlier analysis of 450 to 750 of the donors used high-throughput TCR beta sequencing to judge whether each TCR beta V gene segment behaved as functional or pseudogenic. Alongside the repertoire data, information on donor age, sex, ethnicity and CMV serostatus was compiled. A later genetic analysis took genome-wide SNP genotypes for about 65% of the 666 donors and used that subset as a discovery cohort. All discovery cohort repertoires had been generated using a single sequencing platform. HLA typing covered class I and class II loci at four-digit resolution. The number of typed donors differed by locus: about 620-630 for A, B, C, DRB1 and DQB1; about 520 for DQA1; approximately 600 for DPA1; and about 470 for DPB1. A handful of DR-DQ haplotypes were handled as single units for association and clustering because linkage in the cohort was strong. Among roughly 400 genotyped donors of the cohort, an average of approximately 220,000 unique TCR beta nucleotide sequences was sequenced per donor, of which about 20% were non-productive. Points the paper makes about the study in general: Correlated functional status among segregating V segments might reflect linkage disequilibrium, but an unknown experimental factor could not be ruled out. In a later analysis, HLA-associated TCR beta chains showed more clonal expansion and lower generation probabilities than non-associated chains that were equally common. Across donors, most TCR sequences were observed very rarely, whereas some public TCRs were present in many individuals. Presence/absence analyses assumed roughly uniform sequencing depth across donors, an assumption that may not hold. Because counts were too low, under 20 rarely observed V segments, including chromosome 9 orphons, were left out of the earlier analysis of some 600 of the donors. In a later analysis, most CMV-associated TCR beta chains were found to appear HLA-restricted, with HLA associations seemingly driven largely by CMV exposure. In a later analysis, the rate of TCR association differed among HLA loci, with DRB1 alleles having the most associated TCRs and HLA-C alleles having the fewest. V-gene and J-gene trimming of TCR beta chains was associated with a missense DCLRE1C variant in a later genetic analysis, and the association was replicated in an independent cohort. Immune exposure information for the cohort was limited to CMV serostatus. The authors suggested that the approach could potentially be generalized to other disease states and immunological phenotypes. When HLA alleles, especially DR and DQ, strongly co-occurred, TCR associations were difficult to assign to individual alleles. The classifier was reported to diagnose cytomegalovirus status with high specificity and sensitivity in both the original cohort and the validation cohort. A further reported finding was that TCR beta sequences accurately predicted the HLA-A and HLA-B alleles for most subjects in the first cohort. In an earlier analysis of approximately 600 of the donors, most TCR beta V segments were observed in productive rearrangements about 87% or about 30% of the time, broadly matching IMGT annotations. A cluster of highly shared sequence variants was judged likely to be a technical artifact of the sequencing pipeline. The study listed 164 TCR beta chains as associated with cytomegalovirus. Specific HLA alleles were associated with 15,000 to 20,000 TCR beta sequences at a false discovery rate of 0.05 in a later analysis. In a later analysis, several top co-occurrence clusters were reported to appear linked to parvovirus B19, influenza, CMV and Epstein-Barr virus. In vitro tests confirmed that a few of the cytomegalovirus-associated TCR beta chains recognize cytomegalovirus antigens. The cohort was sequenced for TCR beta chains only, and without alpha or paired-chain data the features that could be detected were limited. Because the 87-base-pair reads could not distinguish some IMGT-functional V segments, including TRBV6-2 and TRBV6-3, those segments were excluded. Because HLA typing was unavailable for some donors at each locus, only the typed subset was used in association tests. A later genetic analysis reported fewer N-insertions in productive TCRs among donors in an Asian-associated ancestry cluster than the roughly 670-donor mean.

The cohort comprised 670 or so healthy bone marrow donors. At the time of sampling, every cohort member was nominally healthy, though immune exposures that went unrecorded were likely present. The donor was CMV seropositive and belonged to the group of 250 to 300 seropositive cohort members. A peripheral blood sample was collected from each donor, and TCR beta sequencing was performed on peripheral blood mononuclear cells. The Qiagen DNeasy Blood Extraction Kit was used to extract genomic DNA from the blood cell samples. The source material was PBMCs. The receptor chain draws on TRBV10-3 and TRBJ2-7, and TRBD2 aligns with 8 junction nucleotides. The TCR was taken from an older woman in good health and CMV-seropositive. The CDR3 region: CAIRGTSSYEQYF. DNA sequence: TGTGCCATCAGAGGGACTAGCTCCTACGAGCAGTACTTC.